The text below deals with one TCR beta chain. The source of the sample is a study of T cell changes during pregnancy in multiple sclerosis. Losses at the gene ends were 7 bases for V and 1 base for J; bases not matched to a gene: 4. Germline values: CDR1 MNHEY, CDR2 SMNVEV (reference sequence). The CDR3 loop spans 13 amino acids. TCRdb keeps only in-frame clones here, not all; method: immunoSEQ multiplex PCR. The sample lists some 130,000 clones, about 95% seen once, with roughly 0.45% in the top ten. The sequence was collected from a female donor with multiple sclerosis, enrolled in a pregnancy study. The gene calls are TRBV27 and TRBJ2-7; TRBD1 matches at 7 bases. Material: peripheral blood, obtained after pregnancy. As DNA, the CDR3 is TGTGCCAGCAAGAGACAGGGTTCCTACGAGCAGTACTTC. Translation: CASKRQGSYEQYF.